A selection of T cell receptor beta chains follows, all from one sample in a study of T cells after yellow fever vaccination. TCRdb reprocessed the 5' RACE reads with MiXCR, giving one entry per CDR3 protein. This sample has a few hundred thousand distinct CDR3 sequences; roughly 3.5% occur once, and the top ten carry about 19%. Sequencing was performed on PBMCs, taken 15 days after the yellow fever booster vaccination. These receptors were collected from a man aged 18 to 30 who received the YFV17D yellow fever vaccine. CDR3s leave out the opening cysteine and the closing phenylalanine or tryptophan. Each record gives: J gene, V gene, D gene, CDR3 protein. A D gene is named only where the DNA matches it firmly.

TRBJ2-7 | TRBV29-1 | TRBD1 | SVTGTGNTYEQY
TRBJ1-1 | TRBV6-5 | TRBD1 | ASSPWTGGGNTEAF
TRBJ1-6 | TRBV12-3/TRBV12-4 | NA | ASSLSGQINSPLH
TRBJ2-3 | TRBV9 | TRBD2 | ASSLGGGSTDTQY
TRBJ2-4 | TRBV7-8 | NA | ASSFTTGLAKNIQY
TRBJ2-1 | TRBV20-1 | NA | SARDGISNEQF
TRBJ2-2 | TRBV5-6 | NA | ASSLVDINTGELF
TRBJ2-1 | TRBV7-2 | NA | ASSLYPGSYNEQF
TRBJ1-1 | TRBV12-3/TRBV12-4 | NA | VVHGDTEAF
TRBJ2-7 | TRBV10-3 | NA | AIGGGTAAYEQY
TRBJ2-5 | TRBV5-1 | TRBD2 | ASCLGGVQETQY
TRBJ1-3 | TRBV15 | NA | ATSRVGGFAGNTIY
TRBJ2-7 | TRBV5-1 | NA | ASSLAPGNSYEQY
TRBJ1-1 | TRBV6-5 | NA | ASSYSRGGDTEAF
TRBJ2-3 | TRBV5-1 | NA | ASSSNRVDTQY
TRBJ2-1 | TRBV7-2 | NA | ASSLSLAVNEQF
TRBJ2-3 | TRBV14 | NA | ASSQESLWKLISTDTQY
TRBJ1-2 | TRBV27 | NA | ASSLQGVRGYT
TRBJ2-5 | TRBV7-2 | NA | ASSFSGGETQY
TRBJ2-1 | TRBV7-9 | NA | ASSFQRHRSEQF
TRBJ1-2 | TRBV27 | NA | ASSLKGILNYGYT
TRBJ1-5 | TRBV6-6 | NA | ASSYSVLSQPQH
TRBJ2-4 | TRBV20-1 | NA | SAREGNKNIQY
TRBJ2-1 | TRBV7-9 | TRBD2 | ASSFMIAGPNEQF
TRBJ1-6 | TRBV5-1 | NA | ASSLEGSHNSPLH
TRBJ2-7 | TRBV5-1 | NA | ASSFLLETGPYEQY
TRBJ1-2 | TRBV20-1 | NA | SARAGGGAIYPYGYT
TRBJ1-1 | TRBV7-2 | NA | ASSLGTGMNTEAF
TRBJ2-2 | TRBV5-1 | NA | ASSSEGLTGTGELF
TRBJ2-1 | TRBV7-9 | NA | ASSLEARGEQF
TRBJ1-6 | TRBV5-1 | NA | ASSTDGRPHNSPLH
TRBJ2-3 | TRBV20-1 | NA | SARPPIDTDTQY
TRBJ2-3 | TRBV12-3/TRBV12-4 | NA | ASSLGVGWSTDTQY
TRBJ2-6 | TRBV7-8 | NA | ASSFYGANVLT
TRBJ2-1 | TRBV11-1 | NA | ASTPLERTYNEQF
TRBJ2-1 | TRBV19 | TRBD2 | ASEGAGGSYNEQF
TRBJ2-3 | TRBV5-1 | TRBD1 | ASSLGLGQGADTQY
TRBJ2-1 | TRBV20-1 | TRBD2 | SARDSTSGGGYEQF
TRBJ2-4 | TRBV12-3/TRBV12-4 | NA | ATFEAKNIQY
TRBJ1-6 | TRBV6-6 | NA | ASSYRAIYNSPLH
TRBJ2-7 | TRBV7-9 | TRBD1 | ASSGGQETYEQY
TRBJ2-1 | TRBV7-8 | TRBD1 | ASSRGTGRGNEQF
TRBJ2-1 | TRBV7-2 | NA | ASSERIYNEQF
TRBJ2-6 | TRBV7-2 | NA | ASSLVPGGNSGANVLT